The clone carrying this TCR beta chain was observed many times. The target antigen is unknown. This sample is part of a study of T-cell reconstitution after alpha-beta-depleted transplantation in children. Study results and caveats: Some patients' high day-60 TCRbeta diversity was traced to surviving recipient T cells and thymic progenitors. Reportedly, only several hundred clones from non-depleted graft cells drove alpha-beta T-cell counts at about two months. T cells produced anew were the main source of T-cell counts and diversity one year after transplant.

Unique molecular identifiers were incorporated into the prepared TCRbeta library. A single record per CDR3 protein comes from TCRdb applying MiXCR to the PCR reads. The sample records 150,000 to 200,000 distinct CDR3 sequences, 8.5% to 14% being singletons. The receptor was isolated from a boy between 2 and 15 years old with acute myeloid leukemia, due to receive a stem cell transplant. The sample in question was PBMCs, obtained before TCRalphabeta/CD19-depleted stem cell transplant.

CDR3 coding DNA: TGCAGTGCTAGATCACCGCCTCGGGGGCTCATGAACACTGAAGCTTTCTTT. This encodes CSARSPPRGLMNTEAFF. V usage is TRBV20-1 and J usage is TRBJ1-1, with D perhaps matching TRBD1 (6 bases). The CDR3 covers 17 residues. CDR1 is DFQATT and CDR2 is SNEGSKA in the germline V gene (reference sequence). The V and J ends lost 2 bases and 0 bases respectively, with 19 bases between them.